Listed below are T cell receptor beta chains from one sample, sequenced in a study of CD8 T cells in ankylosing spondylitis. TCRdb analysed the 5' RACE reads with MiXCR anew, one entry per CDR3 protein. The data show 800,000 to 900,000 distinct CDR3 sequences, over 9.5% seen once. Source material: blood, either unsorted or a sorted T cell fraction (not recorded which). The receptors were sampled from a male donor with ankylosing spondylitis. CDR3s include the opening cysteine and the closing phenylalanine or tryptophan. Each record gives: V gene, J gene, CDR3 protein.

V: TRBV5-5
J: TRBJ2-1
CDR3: CASSVTSGRVTYNEQFF

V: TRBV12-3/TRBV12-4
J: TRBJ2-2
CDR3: CASSLQGADTGELFF

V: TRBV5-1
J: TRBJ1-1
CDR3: CASRRQPGQGNTEAFF

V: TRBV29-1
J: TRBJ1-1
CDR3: CSVALILPGGAFF

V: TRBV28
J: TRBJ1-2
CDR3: CASKQRTGGYGYTF

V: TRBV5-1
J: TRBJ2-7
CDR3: CASSRLAGATYEQYF

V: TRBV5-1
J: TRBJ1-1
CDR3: CASSLGGIDTEAFF

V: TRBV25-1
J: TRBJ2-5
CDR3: CASSDLDTLAQGKETQYF

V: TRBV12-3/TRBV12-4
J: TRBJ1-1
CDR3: CASSFQPGFEAFF

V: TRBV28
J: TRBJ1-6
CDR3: CASGTGGPLHF

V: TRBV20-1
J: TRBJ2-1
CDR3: CSASSLRSSYNEQFF

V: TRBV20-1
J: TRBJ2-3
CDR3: CSASRTGSPTDTQYF

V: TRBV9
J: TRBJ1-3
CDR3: CASSFHEGREGTIYF

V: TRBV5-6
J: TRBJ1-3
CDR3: CASSSGTTGNTIYF

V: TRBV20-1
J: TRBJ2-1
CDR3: CSARPPGYEQFF

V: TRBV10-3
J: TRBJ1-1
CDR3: CAISELEGNTEAFF

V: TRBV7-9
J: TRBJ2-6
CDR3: CASGVPPPLSGANVLTF

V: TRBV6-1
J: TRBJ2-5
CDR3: CASRNSLAFETQYF

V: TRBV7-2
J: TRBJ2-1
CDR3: CASSSSGTGEQFF

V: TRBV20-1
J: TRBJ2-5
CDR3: CSARHSGKETQYF

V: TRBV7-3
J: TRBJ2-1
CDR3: CASSSAWGEQFF

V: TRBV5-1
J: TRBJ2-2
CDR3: CASTVDSPNTGELFF

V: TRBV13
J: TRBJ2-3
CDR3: CASSFGGVTDTQYF

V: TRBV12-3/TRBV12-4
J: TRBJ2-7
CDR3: CASSSLGKFYEQYF

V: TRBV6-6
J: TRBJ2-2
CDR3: CASIRVIGELFF

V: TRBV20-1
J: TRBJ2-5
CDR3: CSAPPGPRKTQYF

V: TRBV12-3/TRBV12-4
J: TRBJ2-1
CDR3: CASSFRLAGGENEQFF

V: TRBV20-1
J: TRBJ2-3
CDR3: CSAREWRGGADTQYF

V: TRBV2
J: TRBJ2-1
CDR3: CASRGPGGQFF

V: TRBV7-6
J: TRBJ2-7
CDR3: CASSLRQGPYEQYF

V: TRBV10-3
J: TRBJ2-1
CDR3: CAIREDSFYNEQFF

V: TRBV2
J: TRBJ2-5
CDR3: CASSDGRETQYF

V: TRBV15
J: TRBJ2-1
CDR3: CATSKRRTDYNEQFF

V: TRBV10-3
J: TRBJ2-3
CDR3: CAISESRASPRTDTQYF

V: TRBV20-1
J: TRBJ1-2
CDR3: CSAPRDGYYGYTF

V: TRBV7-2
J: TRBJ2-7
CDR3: CASSFTSGGGAYEQYF

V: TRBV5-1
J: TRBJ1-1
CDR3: CASSSGTGHMNTEAFF

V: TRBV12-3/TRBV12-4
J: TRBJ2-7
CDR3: CASSPGQHTYEQYF

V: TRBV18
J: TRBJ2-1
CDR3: CASSPRGGDSNEQFF

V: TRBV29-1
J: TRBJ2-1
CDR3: CSVTSSDEQFF

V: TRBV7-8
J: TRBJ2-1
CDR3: CASSPTPGLPSYNEQFF

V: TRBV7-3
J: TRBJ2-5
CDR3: CASSLKAGKETQYF

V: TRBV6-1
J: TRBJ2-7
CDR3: CASIRTSGGINEQYF

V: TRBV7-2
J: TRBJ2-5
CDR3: CASGAGGETQYF